Here is one T cell receptor beta chain with its context. The data were taken from a study of T cell responses to AZD1222 COVID-19 vaccine. The CDR3 contains 16 residues. In germline, CDR1 is KGHDR, CDR2 SFDVKD. The V segment lost 4 bases and the J segment 0 bases; nucleotides outside the gene matches: 2. The repertoire was sequenced with immunoSEQ multiplex PCR; TCRdb's copy has only in-frame clones and lacks some. The sample records about 45,000 clones, about 80% being singletons. The chain has TRBV24-1 and TRBJ2-2, with 9 bases aligning to TRBD2. The receptor comes from an adult who received the MenACWY meningococcal vaccine as a control. Sequencing used peripheral blood, obtained 28 days after the second dose of the MenACWY control vaccine. CDR3 protein: CATSDLAGTNTGELFF. The CDR3 region has the DNA TGTGCCACCAGTGACCTAGCGGGAACGAACACCGGGGAGCTGTTTTTT.